This entry concerns a single T cell receptor (beta chain). Its antigen is unknown. Nothing much larger sits one base from this clone, and base qualities are not available. There are 15 amino acids in the CDR3, from cysteine to phenylalanine inclusive. Only the CDR3 portion is preserved as DNA: 45 bases, with reading frame beginning at the first base. Cut back by 1 base and 9 bases, the V and J ends lie 12 bases apart. The germline V gene gives CDR1 as KGHDR and CDR2 as SFDVKD. The immunoSEQ Assay, a bias-controlled multiplex PCR, was used to amplify TCRbeta CDR3 regions from genomic DNA. In the paper's pipeline: The number of nucleated cells in each sample was estimated by amplification of reference gene primers within the assay. To quantify the absolute abundance of each unique TCRbeta CDR3 rearrangement, sequence reads were collapsed and filtered. For each sample, productive Simpson clonality was calculated by taking the square root of Simpson's diversity index across productive rearrangements. In TCRdb, the immuneACCESS table is reduced to in-frame sequences with V and J assigned. These tables do not hold every clone; where another copy was compared, an unresolved V gene accounts for under half, and the others remain unexplained. From that table come the V and J calls and clone size; the DNA was used to work out D and trimming. This sample holds under 200,000 clones; 70% to 90% were observed only once. The ten top clones hold 9.8% of the sample.

This sample stems from a study of blood T cell repertoires in COVID-19 (TCRdb year 2020). In terms of the full investigation: Samples from collaborators originated in the United States, Italy and Spain and spanned both the acute and convalescent phases of COVID-19. Where available, HLA class I and class II types were taken from metadata supplied by the sample provider and were not determined by assay-based typing. The material from the prospective study consisted of cDNA or gDNA derived from T cells, B-cell-depleted T cells, or PBMCs. Samples were obtained from the ongoing ImmuneRACE study (first 160 participants) and from 1,254 subjects provided by 6 global collaborators. Deeply sampled blood TCRbeta repertoires from subjects exposed to, actively infected with, or recovered from COVID-19 were included in the dataset. Nearly every sample came with metadata listing a de-identified subject ID, COVID-19 status, age in years and sex. A freely available public database, intended as a resource for researchers studying the immune response to SARS-CoV-2, is where the repertoires were released. Results and caveats for the whole study, not just this receptor: Clinical and demographic metadata were provided uncurated, with the amount varying by source and participant.

Each collaborating institution followed its own protocols to collect whole blood in K2EDTA tubes. For TCRbeta analysis, collaborator samples were shipped as frozen whole blood, as isolated PBMCs, or as DNA extracted from either sample type. The chain couples TRBV24-1 to TRBJ1-6, with the D gene not clear enough to name. This receptor was identified in a woman older than 75 with acute or convalescent COVID-19. Sequenced input: peripheral blood. In nucleotides, the sequence is TGTGCCACCAGTGATTTTGACGAAGGCGGTTCACCCCTCCACTTT. It encodes CATSDFDEGGSPLHF.